This T cell receptor beta chain was documented in a study of OX40 agonist ivuxolimab in advanced cancers. About the study: The patients' treatment was ivuxolimab, an agonistic anti-OX40 (CD134) antibody. Every 2 weeks, patients got intravenous ivuxolimab at one of six dose levels (0.01-10 mg/kg). Aged 23 to 79 with a mean of 60 years, they were about 80% male.

TCRdb's table, derived via immunoSEQ multiplex PCR, lists solely in-frame clones and lacks some. This table has about 79,000 clones, less than 95% appearing once. Broader study findings: Expanded clones were, on average, more numerous in CD8+ T cells than in CD4+.

Germline CDR1 and CDR2: SGHRS and YFSETQ. Trimming cost V 4 bases and J 0 bases; bases outside gene matches: 6. The CDR3 length is 15 residues. Turning to this clone: What it binds is not known.

This receptor was taken from an adult with an advanced solid tumor such as melanoma, head and neck, liver or kidney cancer. The chain employs TRBV5-1 and TRBJ2-5; 7 bases are a match to TRBD1. The sample in question was CD4+ or CD8+ T cells sorted from blood, obtained in a trial of the OX40 agonist ivuxolimab. As DNA, the CDR3 is TGCGCCAGCAGCAGGACGGGACAGAACCAAGAGACCCAGTACTTC. It is translated as CASSRTGQNQETQYF.